This TCR beta chain was recorded in a study of shared clonotypes between healthy human individuals. Overall study context: With ages of 18 to 49, the donors were a couple of women and a few men.

The CDR3 has 17 residues. Germline V gene lookup returns CDR1 SGHVS and CDR2 FNYEAQ. V lost 1 base to trimming and J lost 6 bases; unmatched junction nucleotides: 10. CD8 cells regarded as naive lacked CD45RO, were positively chosen for CCR7, and omitted terminally differentiated effector memory CD45RA+ cells. TCRdb keeps only in-frame clones here, not all; method: immunoSEQ multiplex PCR. The sample includes roughly 2 million clones, around 96% of them seen just once. The V call is TRBV7-6, the J call TRBJ2-4; 9 bases are shared with TRBD1. Input material: naive CD8+ T cells sorted from blood. The sequence was obtained from a man aged 18-30 years in good health. The CDR3 DNA follows: TGTGCCAGCAGCTTAGACCGAGCCGGGACAGGGCTAAACATTCAGTACTTC. The encoded protein is CASSLDRAGTGLNIQYF.